These 26 T cell receptor beta chains came from one sample sequenced in a study of Graves' ophthalmopathy and Graves' hyperthyroidism. As the template, RNA transcripts were used to amplify TCR beta CDR3 regions. Amplification began with first-round RT-PCR using HTBI primers, then second-round multiplex PCR was performed. TCRdb re-called the multiplex PCR reads through MiXCR, storing one row per CDR3 protein. Among about 1.1 million distinct CDR3 sequences listed, 35% to 40% were seen once. Sequencing used peripheral blood or thyroid tissue (not recorded which). The receptors shown here come from an adult man with Graves' hyperthyroidism.

Ten or more counts support this clonotype. V is TRBV19 and J is TRBJ2-7; 7 nucleotides line up with TRBD2. CDR1 and CDR2 from the germline V gene are LNHDA and SQIVND (reference sequence). J lost 3 bases, V lost 3 bases, and 5 bases had no gene match. The CDR3 consists of 14 residues. In DNA, the CDR3 is TGTGCCAGTAGTATGACGGGGGGAAACTACGAGCAGTACTTC. Protein: CASSMTGGNYEQYF. Full variable domain (missing parts from reference TRBV19 and TRBJ2-7): DGGITQSPKYLFRKEGQNVTLSCEQNLNHDAMYWYRQDPGQGLRLIYYSQIVNDFQKGDIAEGYSVSREKKESFPLTVTSAQKNPTAFYLCASSMTGGNYEQYFGPGTRLTVT.

Details on this clonotype: An end of the junction differs from the germline gene, which may be a read error. The CDR3 protein is CASSSTTSGNEWETQYF. DNA for the CDR3: TGTGCTAGCAGTTCTACGACTAGCGGAAACGAATGGGAGACCCAGTACTTC. V gene TRBV7-7 combines with J gene TRBJ2-5, with 9 bases lining up with TRBD2. CDR3 size: 17 residues. Germline CDR1 is SSHAT and CDR2 is FNYEAQ (reference sequence).

This clonotype showed up many times. The gene calls are TRBV6-6 and TRBJ2-7; tentatively, D is TRBD1 or TRBD2 (5 bases each). This CDR3 is built from 13 residues. From germline, CDR1 is MNHNY and CDR2 SVGAGI (reference sequence). V was pared by 6 bases and J by 0 bases, with 9 bases between. The CDR3 DNA is TGTGCCAGCAGCGGGACGTACTCCTACGAGCAGTACTTC. Translating it yields CASSGTYSYEQYF.

This clonotype appeared many times. J is TRBJ1-2 and V is TRBV29-1; D is unclear. The germline V and J ends were trimmed by 0 bases and 2 bases, with 13 bases remaining between them. CDR3 length: 15 amino acids. Per germline, CDR1 SQVTM and CDR2 ANQGSEA. This CDR3 is CSVEDHVGVNYGYTF. As DNA, the CDR3 is TGCAGCGTTGAAGATCACGTCGGGGTCAACTATGGCTACACCTTC.

This chain's CDR3 is CASSTPSRGSNQPQHF. CDR3 DNA: TGTGCCAGTAGTACTCCGAGCAGGGGGAGCAATCAGCCCCAGCATTTT. The V gene is TRBV19, the J gene TRBJ1-5; 7 bases fit TRBD1. The CDR3 consists of 16 residues. Looked up from germline, CDR1 is LNHDA and CDR2 is SQIVND (reference sequence). Trimming cost V 4 bases and J 1 base; bases outside gene matches: 7.

This clonotype was found a few times. The chain joins TRBV29-1 to TRBJ1-1, with D uncertain. The CDR3 has 13 amino acids. Germline V gene data show CDR1 as SQVTM and CDR2 as ANQGSEA. The V and J ends lost 7 bases and 4 bases respectively, with 16 bases between them. The CDR3 sequence: CSAVGGRGTEAFF. CDR3 DNA: TGCAGCGCGGTGGGCGGACGGGGCACTGAAGCTTTCTTT.

In its sample, this clonotype was seen many times. This chain uses TRBV20-1 with TRBJ2-5; D is perhaps TRBD2 (5 bases). Germline loops: CDR1 DFQATT, CDR2 SNEGSKA (reference sequence). V lost 4 bases, J lost 1 base, and 19 bases lay in between. The CDR3 consists of 16 residues. The CDR3 sequence is CSAMNREEGSQETQYF. For the CDR3, the DNA is TGCAGTGCTATGAATCGGGAAGAAGGGAGCCAAGAGACCCAGTACTTC.

This sequence joins TRBV29-1 and TRBJ2-2; the match to TRBD1 covers 9 bases. CDR1 SQVTM and CDR2 ANQGSEA come from the germline V gene. CDR3 length equals 15 residues. V was clipped by 5 bases and J by 3 bases; unmatched bases: 7. CDR3: CSVYTGGVHTGELFF. CDR3 nucleotides: TGCAGCGTTTATACAGGGGGCGTTCACACCGGGGAGCTGTTTTTT.

The chain is built from TRBV7-2 and TRBJ2-5; D is perhaps TRBD2 (5 bases). Trimming took off 8 bases at V and 4 bases at J, with 17 bases between the two ends. Germline lookup yields CDR1 SGHTA and CDR2 FQGNSA. This CDR3 comprises 14 residues. Written as DNA, the CDR3 is TGTGCCAGCCGGACGGGAAGTTTCGGAGAGACCCAGTACTTC. This sequence encodes CASRTGSFGETQYF.

The chain has TRBV9 and TRBJ2-7, with TRBD2 matching over 7 bases. Unmatched junction bases numbered 6, after V lost 4 bases and J lost 2 bases. Germline V gives CDR1 SGDLS, CDR2 YYNGEE. This CDR3 region has 14 residues. The CDR3 region has the DNA TGTGCCAGCAGCCCTAAAGCGGGAACCTACGAGCAGTACTTC. Amino acids: CASSPKAGTYEQYF.

This clonotype was observed a handful of times. The CDR3 DNA sequence: TGTGCCAGCAGCTTCCCACAGTTGGACGAGCAGTACTTC. It translates to CASSFPQLDEQYF. The gene calls are TRBV7-9 and TRBJ2-7; D is ambiguous. Germline V lookup: CDR1 SEHNR, CDR2 FQNEAQ (reference sequence). Between the trimmed V and J ends, which lost 3 bases and 5 bases, there was a span of 11 bases. This CDR3 contains 13 residues.

This clonotype appeared many times. The chain joins TRBV5-5 to TRBJ2-5; a weak D match, TRBD1 (5 bases). The CDR3 covers 15 residues. Trimming removed 4 bases at V and 2 bases at J, with 15 bases between. CDR1 and CDR2 from the germline V gene are SGHKS and YYEKEE (reference sequence). The CDR3 DNA follows: TGTGCCAGCAGCCTCCGGCAGGGCCCACAAGAGACCCAGTACTTC. It yields the protein CASSLRQGPQETQYF.

As concerns this clonotype: Since no conserved phenylalanine or tryptophan closes the CDR3, a read error is the likely cause. This chain connects TRBV29-1 to TRBJ2-7; D is possibly TRBD1 (5 bases). Germline CDR1 SQVTM, CDR2 ANQGSEA. The V and J ends lost 6 bases and 3 bases respectively, with 18 bases between them. This CDR3 has 14 residues. DNA for the CDR3: TGCAGCGTCACCGGGCCCTCAGGGTTCTACGAGCAGTACTAC. This encodes CSVTGPSGFYEQYY.

As regards this clonotype: The germline gene is not matched at one end of the junction; a read error may be the cause. The gene calls are TRBV7-9 and TRBJ2-5; either TRBD1 or TRBD2 may fit D (6 bases each). CDR1 SEHNR and CDR2 FQNEAQ come from the germline V gene (reference sequence). The CDR3 covers 15 residues. The CDR3 DNA reads as TGTGCTAGCAGCTTGGGGGGACATAGCCCAGAGACCCAGTACTTC. Protein sequence: CASSLGGHSPETQYF.

The V and J genes are TRBV15 and TRBJ1-1; D gene unclear. The V end lost 3 bases, the J end lost 1 base, and 9 bases lay between the germline ends. Germline lookup yields CDR1 LNHNV and CDR2 YYDKDF (reference sequence). The CDR3 extends over 14 amino acids. CDR3 protein: CATSSFGWNTEAFF. DNA for the CDR3: TGTGCCACCAGCAGTTTCGGGTGGAACACTGAAGCTTTCTTT.

Ten or more counts support this clonotype. The rearrangement links TRBV10-3 to TRBJ1-2; D might be TRBD1 (6 bases). With 4 bases removed from V and 4 bases from J, the gap between germline ends came to 13 bases. The CDR3 spans 14 residues. Germline V gene lookup returns CDR1 ENHRY and CDR2 SYGVKD. CDR3 loop: CAISAQTGRYGYTF. CDR3 DNA: TGTGCCATCAGTGCCCAGACAGGACGCTATGGCTACACCTTC.

This clonotype was seen at least ten times. The chain employs TRBV20-1 and TRBJ1-2; D is uncertain. The CDR3 spans 13 residues. Germline CDR1 reads DFQATT; CDR2 reads SNEGSKA (reference sequence). Trimming pared 0 bases from V and 0 bases from J, leaving 5 bases between. The CDR3 DNA reads TGCAGTGCTAGAGACGGAGCTAACTATGGCTACACCTTC. It yields the protein CSARDGANYGYTF.

Of note for this clonotype: One end of the junction varies from germline; a read error may be responsible. This chain connects TRBV10-2 to TRBJ1-1; 10 bases map to TRBD1. CDR1 WSHSY and CDR2 SAAADI come from the germline V gene. The CDR3 runs 16 residues. This CDR3 is CASRSGTGDMNTEAFF. In DNA form, the CDR3 reads TGTGCCAGCAGGTCCGGGACAGGGGATATGAACACTGAAGCTTTCTTT.

This clonotype occurred many times. This chain joins TRBV20-1 and TRBJ1-4; the D is unclear. V dropped 4 bases and J dropped 0 bases, with 6 bases sitting between them. CDR1 and CDR2 (germline): DFQATT, SNEGSKA (reference sequence). There are 13 residues in the CDR3. In nucleotides, the CDR3 is TGCAGTGCTACAGTTGCAACTAATGAAAAACTGTTTTTT. It specifies CSATVATNEKLFF.

This clonotype showed up many times. The chain joins TRBV15 to TRBJ2-5; 8 bases are a match to TRBD2. Trimming took 1 base from V and 1 from J; bases not matched to a gene: 5. The V gene's germline CDR1 is LNHNV and CDR2 YYDKDF (reference sequence). The CDR3 runs to 16 residues. The CDR3 spells CATSRVDLAGQETQYF. The DNA for the CDR3 is TGTGCCACCAGCAGAGTTGATCTAGCGGGCCAAGAGACCCAGTACTTC.

The V and J genes are TRBV2 and TRBJ1-2; TRBD1 is a possible D gene (6 bases). The CDR3 has 13 residues. V lost 5 bases and J lost 5, with 12 bases in between. Germline V gives CDR1 SNHLY, CDR2 FYNNEI. CDR3 loop: CASSYGGQYGYTF. CDR3 nucleotide sequence: TGTGCCAGCAGTTACGGGGGGCAGTATGGCTACACCTTC.

This clonotype was seen only a few times. The chain has TRBV6-1 and TRBJ2-5; 11 bases are a match to TRBD2. Germline CDR1 and CDR2: MNHNS and SASEGT. The CDR3 extends over 16 amino acids. V was clipped by 6 bases and J by 5 bases; unmatched bases: 11. The CDR3 DNA is TGTGCCAGCAGACTAGCGGGAGAAGGACTGAGGGAGACCCAGTACTTC. Encoded protein: CASRLAGEGLRETQYF.

This clonotype was seen ten or more times. The chain combines TRBV4-2 with TRBJ2-5; a possible D gene is TRBD2 (7 bases). CDR3 length equals 15 residues. Looked up from germline, CDR1 is LGHNA and CDR2 is YNFKEQ. V shed 4 bases and J shed 2 bases, with 14 bases lying between them. The CDR3, as DNA: TGTGCCAGCAGCCCGGGTAGGGGGGGACAAGAGACCCAGTACTTC. This gives the protein CASSPGRGGQETQYF.

CDR3 nucleotide sequence: TGTGCCAGCAGCTCCTTTCAGGGAGGGTCCGGGGAGCTGTTTTTT. It translates to CASSSFQGGSGELFF. The V call is TRBV7-6, the J call TRBJ2-2, with 7 bases matching TRBD2. Germline V gene sequence: CDR1 SGHVS, CDR2 FNYEAQ. The V and J ends lost 4 bases and 6 bases, in that order; junction bases with no gene match: 8. The CDR3 totals 15 residues.

This sequence joins TRBV11-2 and TRBJ1-6; unclear D gene. This CDR3 comprises 15 residues. The V and J ends lost 3 bases and 9 bases respectively, with 15 bases between them. Germline CDR1 SGHAT, CDR2 FQNNGV. CDR3 region: CASSLIGGFLSPLHF. The CDR3 region has the DNA TGTGCCAGCAGCTTGATAGGAGGCTTCCTTTCACCCCTCCACTTT. Together with reference TRBV11-2 and TRBJ1-6, the CDR3 gives the full variable domain: EAGVAQSPRYKIIEKRQSVAFWCNPISGHATLYWYQQILGQGPKLLIQFQNNGVVDDSQLPKDRFSAERLKGVDSTLKIQPAKLEDSAVYLCASSLIGGFLSPLHFGNGTRLTVT.

This clonotype was found many times. The rearrangement links TRBV20-1 to TRBJ2-7; TRBD1 aligns across 10 bases. Germline lookup yields CDR1 DFQATT and CDR2 SNEGSKA (reference sequence). This CDR3 is 13 amino acids long. With 6 bases clipped from V and 9 bases from J, the junction kept 11 bases outside the gene matches. Here the CDR3 DNA reads TGCAGTGCAACCGGGACAGGGGTTCTCTGGCAGTACTTC. Amino acid sequence: CSATGTGVLWQYF.